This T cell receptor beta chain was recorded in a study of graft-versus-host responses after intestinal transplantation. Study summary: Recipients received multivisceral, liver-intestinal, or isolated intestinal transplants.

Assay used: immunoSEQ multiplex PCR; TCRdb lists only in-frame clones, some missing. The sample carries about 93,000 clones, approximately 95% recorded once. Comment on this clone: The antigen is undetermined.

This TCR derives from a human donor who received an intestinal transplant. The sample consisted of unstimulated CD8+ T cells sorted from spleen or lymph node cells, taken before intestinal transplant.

CDR3 in DNA: TGTGCCAGCAGCCAAGTGGCGGGGTCGGAGACCCAGTACTTC. Its translation is CASSQVAGSETQYF. This chain links TRBV4-2 with TRBJ2-5, with D possibly matching TRBD2 (6 bases). The CDR3 totals 14 residues. V dropped 1 base and J dropped 5 bases, with 11 bases sitting between them. Germline CDR1 LGHNA, CDR2 YNFKEQ.